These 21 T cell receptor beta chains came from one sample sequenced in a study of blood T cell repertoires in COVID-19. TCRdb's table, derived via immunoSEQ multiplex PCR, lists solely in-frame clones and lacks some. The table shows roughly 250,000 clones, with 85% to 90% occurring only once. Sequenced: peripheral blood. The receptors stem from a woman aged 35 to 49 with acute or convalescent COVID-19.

The CDR3 loop reads CATSRDGGYQETQYF. DNA of the CDR3: TGTGCCACCAGCAGAGACGGGGGGTACCAAGAGACCCAGTACTTC. The V call is TRBV15, the J call TRBJ2-5; 7 nucleotides line up with TRBD2. Germline CDR1 and CDR2: LNHNV and YYDKDF (reference sequence). There are 15 residues in the CDR3. V shed 0 bases, J shed 0 bases, and the junction held 1 base outside the gene matches.

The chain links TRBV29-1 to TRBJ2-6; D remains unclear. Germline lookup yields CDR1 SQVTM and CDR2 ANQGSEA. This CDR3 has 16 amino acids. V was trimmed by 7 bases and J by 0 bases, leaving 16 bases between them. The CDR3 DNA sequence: TGCAGCGCGTCCCATGAAGTGAGCTCTGGGGCCAACGTCCTGACTTTC. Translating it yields CSASHEVSSGANVLTF.

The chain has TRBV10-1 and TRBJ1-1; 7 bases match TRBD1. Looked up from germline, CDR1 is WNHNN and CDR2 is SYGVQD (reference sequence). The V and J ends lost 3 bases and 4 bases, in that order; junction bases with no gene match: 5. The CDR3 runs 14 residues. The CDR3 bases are TGCGCCAGCAGTGACACAGGGGCGATCACTGAAGCTTTCTTT. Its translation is CASSDTGAITEAFF.

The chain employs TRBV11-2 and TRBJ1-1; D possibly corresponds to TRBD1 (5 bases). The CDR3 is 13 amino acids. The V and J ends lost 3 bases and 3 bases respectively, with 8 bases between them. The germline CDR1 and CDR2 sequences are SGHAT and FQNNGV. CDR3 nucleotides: TGTGCCAGCAGCTTTGGCAGGGACACTGAAGCTTTCTTT. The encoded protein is CASSFGRDTEAFF.

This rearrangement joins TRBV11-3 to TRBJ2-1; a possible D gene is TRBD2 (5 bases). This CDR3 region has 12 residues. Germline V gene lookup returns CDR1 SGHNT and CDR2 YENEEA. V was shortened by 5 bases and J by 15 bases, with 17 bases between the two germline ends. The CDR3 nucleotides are TGTGCCAGCAGCCAAACTAGGGCAGACCCGTTCTTC. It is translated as CASSQTRADPFF.

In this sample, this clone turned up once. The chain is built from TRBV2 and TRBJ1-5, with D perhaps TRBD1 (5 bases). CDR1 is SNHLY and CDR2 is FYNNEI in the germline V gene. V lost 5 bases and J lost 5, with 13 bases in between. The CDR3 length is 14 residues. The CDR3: CASSLGRGDQPQHF. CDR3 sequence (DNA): TGTGCCAGCAGTCTCGGGAGGGGTGATCAGCCCCAGCATTTT.

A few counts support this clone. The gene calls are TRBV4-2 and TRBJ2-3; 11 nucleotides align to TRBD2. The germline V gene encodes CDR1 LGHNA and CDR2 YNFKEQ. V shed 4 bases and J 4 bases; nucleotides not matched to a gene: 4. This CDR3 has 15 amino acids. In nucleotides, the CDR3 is TGTGCCAGCAGCCTTAGCGGGGGGGGGCCAGATACGCAGTATTTT. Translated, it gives CASSLSGGGPDTQYF.

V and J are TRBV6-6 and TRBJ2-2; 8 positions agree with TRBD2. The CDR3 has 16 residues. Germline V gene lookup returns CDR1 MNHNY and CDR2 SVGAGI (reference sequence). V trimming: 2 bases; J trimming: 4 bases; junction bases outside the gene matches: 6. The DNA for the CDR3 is TGTGCCAGCAGTTACCCGGAGCGGGGGAGCACCGGGGAGCTGTTTTTT. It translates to CASSYPERGSTGELFF.

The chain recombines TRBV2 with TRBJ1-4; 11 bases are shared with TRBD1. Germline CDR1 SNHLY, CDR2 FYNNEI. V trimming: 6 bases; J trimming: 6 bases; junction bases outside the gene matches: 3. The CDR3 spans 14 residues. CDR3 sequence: CASSGDRGDEKLFF. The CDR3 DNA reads TGTGCCAGCAGCGGGGACAGGGGGGATGAAAAACTGTTTTTT. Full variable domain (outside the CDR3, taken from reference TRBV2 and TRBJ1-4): EPEVTQTPSHQVTQMGQEVILRCVPISNHLYFYWYRQILGQKVEFLVSFYNNEISEKSEIFDDQFSVERPDGSNFTLKIRSTKLEDSAMYFCASSGDRGDEKLFFGSGTQLSVL.

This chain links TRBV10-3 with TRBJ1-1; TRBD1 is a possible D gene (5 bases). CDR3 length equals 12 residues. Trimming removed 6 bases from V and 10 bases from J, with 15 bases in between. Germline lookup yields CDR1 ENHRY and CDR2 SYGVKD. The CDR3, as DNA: TGTGCCATCAGGCCGCGGGACTCGGTAGCTTTCTTT. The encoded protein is CAIRPRDSVAFF.

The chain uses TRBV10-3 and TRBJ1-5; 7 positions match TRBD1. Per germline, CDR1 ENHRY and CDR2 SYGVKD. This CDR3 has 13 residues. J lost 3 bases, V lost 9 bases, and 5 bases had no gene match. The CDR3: CAIRDSHNQPQHF. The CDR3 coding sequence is TGTGCCATAAGGGACAGCCACAATCAGCCCCAGCATTTT.

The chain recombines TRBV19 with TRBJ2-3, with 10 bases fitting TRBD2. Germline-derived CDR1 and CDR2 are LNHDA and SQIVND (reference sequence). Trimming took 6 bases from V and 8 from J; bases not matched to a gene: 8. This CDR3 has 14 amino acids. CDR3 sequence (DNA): TGTGCCAGTAGACTAGCGGGGAGGGGGGGTACGCAGTATTTT. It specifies CASRLAGRGGTQYF.

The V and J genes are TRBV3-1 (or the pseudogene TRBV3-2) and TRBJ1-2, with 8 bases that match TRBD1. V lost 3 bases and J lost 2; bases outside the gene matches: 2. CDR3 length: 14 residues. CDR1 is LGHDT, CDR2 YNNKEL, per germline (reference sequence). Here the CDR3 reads CASSQGQVNYGYTF. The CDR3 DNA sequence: TGTGCCAGCAGCCAGGGACAGGTCAACTATGGCTACACCTTC.

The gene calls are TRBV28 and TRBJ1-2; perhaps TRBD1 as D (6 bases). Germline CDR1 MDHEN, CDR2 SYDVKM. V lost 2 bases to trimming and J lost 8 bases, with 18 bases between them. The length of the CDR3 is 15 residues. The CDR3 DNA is TGTGCCAGCAGTTTAAGGGCAGGGGTGGGGAGCGGCTACACCTTC. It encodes CASSLRAGVGSGYTF.

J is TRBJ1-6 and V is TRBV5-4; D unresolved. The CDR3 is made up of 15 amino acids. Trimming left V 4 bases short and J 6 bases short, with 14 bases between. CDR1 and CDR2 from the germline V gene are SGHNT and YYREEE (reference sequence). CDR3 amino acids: CASSGTTGVNSPLHF. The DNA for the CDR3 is TGTGCCAGCAGCGGAACGACCGGGGTTAATTCACCCCTCCACTTT.

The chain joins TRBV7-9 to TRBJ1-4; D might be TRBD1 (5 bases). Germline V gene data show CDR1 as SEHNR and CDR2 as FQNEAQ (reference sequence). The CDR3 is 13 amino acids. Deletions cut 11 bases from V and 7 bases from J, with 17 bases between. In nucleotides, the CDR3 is TGTGCCTGTCCTTTGGGGGGACGTGAAAAACTGTTTTTT. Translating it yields CACPLGGREKLFF.

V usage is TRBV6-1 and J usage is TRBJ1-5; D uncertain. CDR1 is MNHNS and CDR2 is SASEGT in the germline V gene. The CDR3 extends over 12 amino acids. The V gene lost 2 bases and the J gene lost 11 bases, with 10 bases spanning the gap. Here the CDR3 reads CASSETIPAQHF. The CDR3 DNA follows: TGTGCCAGCAGTGAAACTATCCCGGCCCAGCATTTT.

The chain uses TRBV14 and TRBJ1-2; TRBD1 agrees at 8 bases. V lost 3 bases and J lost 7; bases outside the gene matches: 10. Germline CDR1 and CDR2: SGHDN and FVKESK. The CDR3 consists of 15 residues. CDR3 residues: CASSQTGAGWGGYTF. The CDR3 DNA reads TGTGCCAGCAGCCAGACAGGGGCCGGTTGGGGTGGCTACACCTTC. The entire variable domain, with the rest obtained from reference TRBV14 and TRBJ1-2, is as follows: EAGVTQFPSHSVIEKGQTVTLRCDPISGHDNLYWYRRVMGKEIKFLLHFVKESKQDESGMPNNRFLAERTGGTYSTLKVQPAELEDSGVYFCASSQTGAGWGGYTFGSGTRLTVV.

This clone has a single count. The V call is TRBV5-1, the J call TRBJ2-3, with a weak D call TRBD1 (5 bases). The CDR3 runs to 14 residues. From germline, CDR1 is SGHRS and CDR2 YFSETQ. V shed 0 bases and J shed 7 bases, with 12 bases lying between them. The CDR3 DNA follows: TGCGCCAGCAGCTTGGGGGGCCCCCAACATACGCAGTATTTT. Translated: CASSLGGPQHTQYF.

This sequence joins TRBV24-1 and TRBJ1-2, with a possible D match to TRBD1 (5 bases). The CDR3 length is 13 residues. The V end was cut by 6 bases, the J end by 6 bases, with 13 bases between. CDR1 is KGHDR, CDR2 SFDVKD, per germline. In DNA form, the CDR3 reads TGTGCCACCAGTCTCCGGACATGGGATGGCTACACCTTC. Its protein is CATSLRTWDGYTF.

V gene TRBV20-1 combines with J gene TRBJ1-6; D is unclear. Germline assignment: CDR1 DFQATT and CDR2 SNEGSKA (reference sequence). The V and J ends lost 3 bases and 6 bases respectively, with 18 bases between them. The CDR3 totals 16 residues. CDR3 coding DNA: TGCAGTGCTAGTAGCGGAGCCAACGAGCGTAATTCACCCCTCCACTTT. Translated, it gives CSASSGANERNSPLHF.